A single sample is the source of the 16 T cell receptor beta chains below, sequenced in a study of cytomegalovirus exposure and HLA in healthy donors. The PCR contained 60 Vbeta and 13 Jbeta primers. TCRdb's copy holds only in-frame clones and misses some; the assay was immunoSEQ multiplex PCR. The sample holds 65,000 or so clones, approximately 78% seen once. Sequenced material: PBMCs. The receptors come from a girl aged 5 to 17 in good health and CMV-seropositive.

The V and J genes are TRBV18 and TRBJ1-5, with D unresolved. The germline V gene encodes CDR1 KGHSH and CDR2 LQKENI. The CDR3 is 15 residues long. V lost 4 bases to trimming and J lost 0 bases, with 10 bases between them. The CDR3 protein is CASSQGQASNQPQHF. DNA of the CDR3: TGTGCCAGCTCACAAGGTCAGGCTAGCAATCAGCCCCAGCATTTT.

The gene calls are TRBV6-1 and TRBJ2-3; maybe TRBD2 (5 bases). Trimming removed 5 bases at V and 0 bases at J, with 9 bases between. This CDR3 spans 14 amino acids. CDR1 MNHNS and CDR2 SASEGT come from the germline V gene. The CDR3 DNA reads TGTGCCAGCAGTTCTCGGGGTAGCACAGATACGCAGTATTTT. This translates into CASSSRGSTDTQYF.

The rearrangement links TRBV28 to TRBJ1-5; D gene ambiguous. From germline, CDR1 is MDHEN and CDR2 SYDVKM. Trimming took 6 bases from V and 4 from J, leaving 4 bases between them. This CDR3 contains 11 residues. In DNA, the CDR3 is TGTGCCAGCAGCTATAATCAGCCCCAGCATTTT. Translation: CASSYNQPQHF.

The V gene is TRBV7-9, the J gene TRBJ1-1, with a weak D call TRBD1 (5 bases). Germline CDR1 is SEHNR and CDR2 is FQNEAQ (reference sequence). Trimming stripped 5 bases from V and 6 bases from J, with 16 bases between. The CDR3 has 14 residues. Here the CDR3 reads CASSLEGYGAEAFF. The CDR3, as DNA: TGTGCCAGCAGCCTAGAGGGGTATGGGGCTGAAGCTTTCTTT.

This clone was counted a single time. The chain has TRBV11-2 and TRBJ1-3; D is uncertain. From germline, CDR1 is SGHAT and CDR2 FQNNGV. V was pared by 7 bases and J by 4 bases, with 17 bases between. This CDR3 has 15 residues. CDR3 residues: CASTPDLERGNTIYF. The CDR3, as DNA: TGTGCCAGCACCCCAGACCTGGAGCGGGGAAACACCATATATTTT.

The chain couples TRBV9 to TRBJ1-4; D is undetermined. Trimming removed 4 bases from V and 8 bases from J, with 21 bases in between. This CDR3 is built from 16 residues. Germline V CDR1 and CDR2: SGDLS, YYNGEE. The CDR3 DNA follows: TGTGCCAGCAGCCCACCGGGCCGGCAGTCGGGAGAAAAACTGTTTTTT. Encoded protein: CASSPPGRQSGEKLFF.

The chain recombines TRBV18 with TRBJ1-1; unclear D gene. Per the germline V gene, CDR1 is KGHSH and CDR2 is LQKENI. The CDR3 runs to 13 residues. V was pared by 3 bases and J by 3 bases, with 8 bases between. CDR3: CASSPGADTEAFF. CDR3 in DNA: TGTGCCAGCTCACCCGGAGCGGACACTGAAGCTTTCTTT.

A remark on this clone: Other DNA sequences from this sample encode an identical CDR3 as well. J is TRBJ2-7 and V is TRBV28, with 12 bases that match TRBD1. V dropped 6 bases and J dropped 7; count of bases not matched to a gene: 7. CDR1 is MDHEN and CDR2 is SYDVKM in the germline V gene. The CDR3 runs 14 residues. CDR3 region: CASRPGQGAGEQYF. The CDR3 coding sequence is TGTGCCAGCAGGCCGGGACAGGGGGCGGGAGAGCAGTACTTC.

The chain links TRBV28 to TRBJ1-1; 8 positions agree with TRBD1. CDR3 length: 16 residues. The germline gives CDR1 MDHEN, CDR2 SYDVKM. The ends lost 3 bases at V and 3 bases at J; junction bases unmatched: 9. CDR3 nucleotides: TGTGCCAGCAGTTTCAGGGGGCAATTAAGTTACACTGAAGCTTTCTTT. The encoded protein is CASSFRGQLSYTEAFF.

This clone was counted a few times. The V and J genes are TRBV30 and TRBJ1-1; no clear D. From germline, CDR1 is GTSNPN and CDR2 SVGIG (reference sequence). The CDR3 runs to 12 residues. The V end lost 0 bases, the J end lost 1 base, and 3 bases lay between the germline ends. The CDR3 reads CAWSVANTEAFF. The CDR3 nucleotides read TGTGCCTGGAGTGTAGCGAACACTGAAGCTTTCTTT.

The V call is TRBV30, the J call TRBJ1-1; no clear D. Trimming stripped 1 base from V and 4 bases from J, with 16 bases between. CDR1 is GTSNPN and CDR2 is SVGIG in the germline V gene (reference sequence). This CDR3 has 15 amino acids. The CDR3, as DNA: TGTGCCTGGAGTGACCGAGGAGGGTATGGCACTGAAGCTTTCTTT. Amino acid sequence: CAWSDRGGYGTEAFF.

This clone occurred once. This chain links TRBV5-1 with TRBJ1-3, with D unresolved. Germline assignment: CDR1 SGHRS and CDR2 YFSETQ. Trimming pared 4 bases from V and 4 bases from J, leaving 15 bases between. The CDR3 has 15 residues. This CDR3 reads CASSTSSRAGNTIYF. DNA of the CDR3: TGCGCCAGCAGCACTAGTTCCAGAGCCGGAAACACCATATATTTT.

The genes are TRBV30 and TRBJ2-1; D is possibly TRBD2 (5 bases). V dropped 5 bases and J dropped 14 bases, with 16 bases sitting between them. This CDR3 is built from 11 residues. The V gene's germline CDR1 is GTSNPN and CDR2 SVGIG (reference sequence). DNA of the CDR3: TGTGCCTGGCGGGCGGGTTTGAGGGAGTTCTTC. It translates to CAWRAGLREFF.

This clone was picked up one time. The identical CDR3 is also encoded by other nucleotide sequences in the sample. As DNA, the CDR3 is TGTGCCTGGAGTGTCCCAAGCGGGAGCACAGATACGCAGTATTTT. Translated: CAWSVPSGSTDTQYF. This sequence joins TRBV30 and TRBJ2-3; possibly TRBD2 for D (6 bases). The CDR3 has 15 residues. With 0 bases removed from V and 0 bases from J, the gap between germline ends came to 10 bases. Per germline, CDR1 GTSNPN and CDR2 SVGIG (reference sequence).

This sequence joins TRBV6-1 and TRBJ2-7, with 13 positions matching TRBD2. V gave up 3 bases and J gave up 6 bases; unmatched junction bases: 8. CDR3 size: 16 residues. Germline V gives CDR1 MNHNS, CDR2 SASEGT. The CDR3 region is CASSEVGLAGVGEQYF. As DNA, the CDR3 is TGTGCCAGCAGTGAGGTAGGACTAGCGGGAGTGGGCGAGCAGTACTTC.

The J gene is TRBJ1-5, the V gene TRBV19, with D uncertain. The CDR3 length is 14 residues. CDR1 and CDR2 (germline): LNHDA, SQIVND (reference sequence). Trimming removed 3 bases from V and 0 bases from J, with 6 bases in between. This CDR3 reads CASSIRHSNQPQHF. In DNA, the CDR3 is TGTGCCAGTAGTATCAGGCATAGCAATCAGCCCCAGCATTTT.